The subject of this entry is one TCR beta chain. Its antigen is as yet unknown. The data originate from a study of OX40 agonist ivuxolimab in advanced cancers. Study at large: Of mixed ages from about 23 to 90 and averaging around 60 years, the group was more than 65% male. Study-wide results and limits: There were also nonresponders showing low normalized T-cell clonal expansion. Both blood CD4+ and CD8+ T cells showed clonal growth by week 6 at 0.1 to 3.0 mg/kg.

The CDR3 has 12 residues. V lost 3 bases and J lost 13, with 15 bases in between. CDR1 and CDR2 from the germline V gene are GTSNPN and SVGIG (reference sequence). Repertoires were generated with immunoSEQ multiplex PCR, while TCRdb's copy carries only in-frame clones and drops some. The sample records around 90,000 clones, around 87% being singletons. The sequencing here drew on CD4+ or CD8+ T cells sorted from blood, taken in a trial of the OX40 agonist ivuxolimab. This sequence was found in an adult with an advanced solid tumor such as melanoma, head and neck, liver or kidney cancer. The V gene is TRBV30, the J gene TRBJ1-4; no definite D call. This CDR3 reads CAWSAAGLRLFF. CDR3 bases: TGTGCCTGGAGCGCAGCGGGGTTAAGACTGTTTTTT.